The 9 T cell receptor beta chains listed next were all sequenced from one sample in a study of T cells after yellow fever vaccination. TCRdb processed the 5' RACE reads anew with MiXCR; each CDR3 protein has one entry. The profile covers a few hundred thousand distinct CDR3 sequences, with under 15% appearing a single time and 0.45% to 0.65% taken by the ten largest. Material: CD4+ T cells sorted from PBMCs, obtained 45 days after the yellow fever booster vaccination. The origin of the receptors is a man aged 25-45 years who received the YFV17D yellow fever vaccine.

This clonotype occurred a few times. The J gene is TRBJ2-1, the V gene TRBV15, with no clear D. Germline V gives CDR1 LNHNV, CDR2 YYDKDF (reference sequence). The CDR3 is 14 amino acids. V lost 1 base and J lost 1, with 5 bases in between. The CDR3 loop is CATSRAGSYNEQFF. CDR3 sequence (DNA): TGTGCCACCAGCAGAGCGGGTTCCTACAATGAGCAGTTCTTC.

A few counts support this clonotype. The chain combines TRBV28 with TRBJ2-7, with a tentative D call TRBD1 (6 bases). V shed 6 bases and J shed 2 bases, with 11 bases lying between them. The CDR3 loop spans 13 amino acids. The germline gives CDR1 MDHEN, CDR2 SYDVKM. The CDR3 is CASRPGQAYEQYF. The DNA for the CDR3 is TGTGCCAGCAGACCGGGACAAGCCTACGAGCAGTACTTC.

This clonotype was detected ten times or more. This rearrangement joins TRBV20-1 to TRBJ2-7; D remains unclear. V was trimmed by 6 bases and J by 2 bases, leaving 14 bases between them. The CDR3 extends over 13 amino acids. Germline CDR1 DFQATT, CDR2 SNEGSKA (reference sequence). The CDR3: CSAIGGLTYEQYF. The CDR3 bases are TGCAGTGCCATCGGCGGTCTTACCTACGAGCAGTACTTC.

This clonotype was seen at least ten times. An end of the junction differs from the germline gene, which may be a read error. V usage is TRBV3-1 and J usage is TRBJ1-2; D perhaps matches TRBD1 (5 bases). Looked up from germline, CDR1 is LGHDT and CDR2 is YNNKEL (reference sequence). This CDR3 has 12 amino acids. The CDR3 DNA reads as TGTGCCAGCAGCCAAGCGGGACGGCGGCAGAACTTC. This translates into CASSQAGRRQNF.

This clonotype was counted a few times. The V gene is TRBV30, the J gene TRBJ2-7; 9 positions agree with TRBD2. The germline CDR1 and CDR2 sequences are GTSNPN and SVGIG (reference sequence). This CDR3 region has 13 residues. Trimming cost V 0 bases and J 6 bases; bases outside gene matches: 3. CDR3 region: CAWSVVSGGEQYF. CDR3 bases: TGTGCCTGGAGTGTTGTTAGCGGGGGCGAGCAGTACTTC.

This clonotype was recorded a few times. This rearrangement joins TRBV12-3 or TRBV12-4 to TRBJ2-2; 9 nucleotides align to TRBD2. The J segment lost 6 bases and the V segment lost 6 bases, leaving 5 bases of the junction unmatched. The CDR3 contains 14 residues. The CDR3 sequence is CASSIAGGAGELFF. The CDR3 DNA reads TGTGCCAGCAGCATCGCGGGGGGGGCCGGGGAGCTGTTTTTT.

This clonotype was detected only a few times. The chain uses TRBV7-9 and TRBJ2-2; tentatively, D is TRBD1 (6 bases). The CDR3 consists of 15 residues. Germline V gives CDR1 SEHNR, CDR2 FQNEAQ (reference sequence). V dropped 5 bases and J dropped 3 bases, with 13 bases sitting between them. CDR3 protein: CASSRDRNHTGELFF. CDR3 in DNA: TGTGCCAGCAGCAGAGACAGGAATCACACCGGGGAGCTGTTTTTT. The complete variable domain, with remaining parts taken from reference TRBV7-9 and TRBJ2-2, reads DTGVSQNPRHKITKRGQNVTFRCDPISEHNRLYWYRQTLGQGPEFLTYFQNEAQLEKSRLLSDRFSAERPKGSFSTLEIQRTEQGDSAMYLCASSRDRNHTGELFFGEGSRLTVL.

This sequence joins TRBV5-1 and TRBJ2-7; D remains ambiguous. Per the germline V gene, CDR1 is SGHRS and CDR2 is YFSETQ. The CDR3 runs to 14 residues. V gave up 3 bases and J gave up 6 bases, with 16 bases separating them. The CDR3 coding sequence is TGCGCCAGCAGCTCCGGCGCTACACCATCCGAGCAGTACTTC. It specifies CASSSGATPSEQYF.

This clonotype was counted a few times. The rearrangement links TRBV7-9 to TRBJ2-7; 9 nucleotides align to TRBD2. CDR1 is SEHNR, CDR2 FQNEAQ, per germline (reference sequence). CDR3 length: 17 residues. V lost 5 bases, J lost 0 bases, and 11 bases stayed unmatched. The CDR3 DNA reads as TGTGCCAGCAGCGGACGCCTGACTAGCGGCAGCTCCTACGAGCAGTACTTC. This sequence encodes CASSGRLTSGSSYEQYF.